This T cell receptor (beta chain) was profiled in a study of CD8 T cells in Susac syndrome. The CDR3 is 15 amino acids. V shed 4 bases and J 5 bases; nucleotides not matched to a gene: 8. Random hexamers were used to reverse transcribe the RNA input (about 0.45 to 1 ug). Multiplex immunoSEQ PCR targeted 54 Vbeta and 13 Jbeta TCR beta segments. One entry per CDR3 protein, called by TCRdb with MiXCR from the immunoSEQ multiplex PCR reads. The table shows about 200,000 distinct CDR3 sequences, with about 93% occurring only once. The sample taken for sequencing was CD8+ T cells from PBMCs. The TCR comes from a human donor with multiple sclerosis. The chain recombines TRBV12-3 or TRBV12-4 with TRBJ2-7, with 10 bases lining up with TRBD1. CDR3 nucleotides: TGTGCCAGCAGTTCCCCCGGGACAGGGGATAACGAGCAGTACTTC. Its translation: CASSSPGTGDNEQYF.